The entry that follows covers one T cell receptor (beta chain) sequence. The antigen is not known. The entry originates in a study of OX40 agonist ivuxolimab in advanced cancers. In the study overall: About 40% of patients had received prior checkpoint inhibitor therapy. One patient with hepatocellular carcinoma and two with cutaneous melanoma, three in all, had partial responses.

The germline V and J ends were trimmed by 3 bases and 1 base, with 18 bases remaining between them. CDR3 length: 18 residues. Germline V gene data show CDR1 as KGHSH and CDR2 as LQKENI. Whole-study findings and limits: Clonal expansion in partial responders at 0.1-3.0 mg/kg ranked among the lowest.

Sequenced by immunoSEQ multiplex PCR; TCRdb stores in-frame clones only, minus some. Among approximately 58,000 clones, about 82% were seen once, and the ten largest hold under 3%. The sample in question was CD4+ or CD8+ T cells sorted from blood, obtained in a trial of the OX40 agonist ivuxolimab. The source is an adult with an advanced solid tumor such as melanoma, head and neck, liver or kidney cancer. J is TRBJ2-2 and V is TRBV18; D is possibly TRBD1 or TRBD2 (6 bases each). CDR3 bases: TGTGCCAGCTCACCGACTGCACCGGGGGCCGAGAACACCGGGGAGCTGTTTTTT. Protein sequence: CASSPTAPGAENTGELFF.